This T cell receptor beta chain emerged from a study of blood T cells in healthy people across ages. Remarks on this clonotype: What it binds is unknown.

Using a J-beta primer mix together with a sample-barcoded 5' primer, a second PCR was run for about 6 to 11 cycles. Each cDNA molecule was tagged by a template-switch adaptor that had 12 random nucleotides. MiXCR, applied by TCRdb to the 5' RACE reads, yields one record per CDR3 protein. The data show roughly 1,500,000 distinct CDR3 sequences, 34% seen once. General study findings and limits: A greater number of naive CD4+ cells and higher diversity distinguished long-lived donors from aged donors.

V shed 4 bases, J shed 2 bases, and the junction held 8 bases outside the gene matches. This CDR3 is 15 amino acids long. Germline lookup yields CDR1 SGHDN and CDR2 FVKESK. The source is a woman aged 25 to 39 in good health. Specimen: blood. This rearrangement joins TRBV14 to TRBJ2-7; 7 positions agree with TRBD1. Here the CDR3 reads CASSPKDRPTYEQYF. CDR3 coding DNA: TGTGCCAGCAGCCCAAAGGACAGGCCAACCTACGAGCAGTACTTC.